The source of this T cell receptor beta chain is a study of T cell responses to AZD1222 COVID-19 vaccine. Study findings and constraints: Spike-specific TCR repertoires showed rising breadth and depth after two AZD1222 doses.

The CDR3 is 16 residues long. Germline values: CDR1 KGHSH, CDR2 LQKENI. V lost 3 bases, J lost 3 bases, and 6 bases stayed unmatched. A word on this clone: The antigen is unknown.

Sequencing was performed with immunoSEQ multiplex PCR; in TCRdb, only in-frame clones are kept and a portion is missing. Of some 120,000 clones listed, 85% to 95% were seen once; the top ten hold over 6.5%. The receptor's source is an adult in good health. Specimen: peripheral blood, collected on day 0 of AZD1222 vaccination. The rearrangement links TRBV18 to TRBJ2-1; 9 bases are shared with TRBD1. Written as DNA, the CDR3 is TGTGCCAGCTCACCTAGGACAGGGGCACACTACAATGAGCAGTTCTTC. Protein sequence: CASSPRTGAHYNEQFF.